This TCR beta chain was captured by sequencing in a study of T-cell memory formation after mild COVID-19. Study results and limitations: Clones shrinking from day 15 to 85 showed even CD4/CD8 mixes; later expanders tilted CD4+.

Between the trimmed V and J ends, which lost 4 bases and 3 bases, there was a span of 20 bases. This CDR3 is built from 17 residues. Per germline, CDR1 LGHNA and CDR2 YSLEER. Constant-segment primers and 5'RACE yielded cDNA libraries for TCR alpha and TCR beta, each carrying sample barcodes and UMIs. TCRdb ran MiXCR on the 5' RACE reads and lists one entry per CDR3 protein. Here the sample spans over 400,000 distinct CDR3 sequences, about 22% being singletons. Only a few counts were recorded for this clonotype. The target antigen is unknown. V and J are TRBV4-3 and TRBJ2-3, with D possibly being TRBD2 (6 bases). What was sequenced was PBMCs or a T cell subset sorted from them (not recorded which). This sequence was found in an adult woman who had mild COVID-19 (a few samples of this study predate the infection). Cell type and time point are not known. The CDR3 nucleotides are TGCGCCAGCAGCCCGAATGATCTAGCGATTCGAACAGATACGCAGTATTTT. Its protein product is CASSPNDLAIRTDTQYF.